The clone carrying this TCR beta chain was seen a single time. In the study's own analysis: Researchers report that nucleated cell counts were estimated from reference gene primer amplification. The protocol was immunoSEQ multiplex PCR, while the TCRdb copy is restricted to in-frame clones and leaves out a portion. V, J and clone size are taken as reported in that table, and D and trimming were inferred from the DNA itself. The sample comprises fewer than 450,000 clones, approximately 88% of which are singletons, and roughly 13% rests with the top ten. Seattle cases were enrolled at active infection and followed longitudinally. The data originate from a study of blood T cell repertoires in COVID-19. This TCR derives from a woman aged 45 to 65 with COVID-19, enrolled during active disease. Sequencing was performed on peripheral blood.

CDR3 amino acids: CASSRGLIYEQYF. For the CDR3, the DNA is TGTGCCAGCAGCCGGGGACTGATCTACGAGCAGTACTTC. This chain links TRBV3-1 (or the pseudogene TRBV3-2) with TRBJ2-7; maybe TRBD2 (6 bases). The CDR3 covers 13 residues. Trimming took off 4 bases at V and 3 bases at J, with 10 bases between the two ends. CDR1 LGHDT and CDR2 YNNKEL come from the germline V gene (reference sequence).